The clone carrying this T cell receptor (beta chain) was recorded only once. Its antigen remains unknown. The junction differs from germline at one of its ends, possibly a read error. Produced via immunoSEQ multiplex PCR; TCRdb's table is partial and in-frame only. The table lists roughly 48,000 clones, roughly 76% of them singletons. Lung cancer patients with chemo-refractory metastatic non-small-cell disease were given focal radiation plus CTLA-4 blockade with ipilimumab. This sample is part of a study of radiotherapy plus CTLA-4 blockade in lung cancer. The overall study: Disease control was present in roughly a third of patients, and objective responses in around 20%. Broader study findings: Some TCR clones had been derived from tumors. These clones expanded in peripheral blood after radiotherapy plus ipilimumab.

The germline CDR1 and CDR2 sequences are MNHNS and SASEGT. The CDR3 length is 15 residues. Sequencing was performed on peripheral blood, taken from a patient treated with radiotherapy plus ipilimumab. This receptor was identified in a human donor with non-small cell lung cancer who had stable disease on radiotherapy plus ipilimumab. The chain is built from TRBV6-1 and TRBJ2-3; 8 positions match TRBD1. The CDR3 coding sequence is TGTGCCAGCAGTGACAGGGGGCGAGGCACCGATACGCAGTATTTT. Translation gives CASSDRGRGTDTQYF.